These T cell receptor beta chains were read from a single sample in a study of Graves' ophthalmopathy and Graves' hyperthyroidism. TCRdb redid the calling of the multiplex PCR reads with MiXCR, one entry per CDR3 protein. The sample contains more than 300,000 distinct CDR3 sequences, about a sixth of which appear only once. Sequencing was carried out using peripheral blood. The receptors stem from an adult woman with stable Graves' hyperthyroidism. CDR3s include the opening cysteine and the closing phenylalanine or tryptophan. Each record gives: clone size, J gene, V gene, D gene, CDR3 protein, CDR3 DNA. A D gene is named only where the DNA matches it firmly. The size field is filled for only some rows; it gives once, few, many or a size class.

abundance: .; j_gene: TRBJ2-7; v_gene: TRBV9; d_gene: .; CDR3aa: CASSVGGRSYEQYF; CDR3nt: TGTGCCAGCAGCGTAGGAGGGCGCTCCTACGAGCAGTACTTC
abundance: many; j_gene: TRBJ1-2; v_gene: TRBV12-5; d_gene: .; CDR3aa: CASGPPGLYGYTF; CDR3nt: TGTGCTAGTGGCCCACCAGGGCTTTATGGCTACACCTTC
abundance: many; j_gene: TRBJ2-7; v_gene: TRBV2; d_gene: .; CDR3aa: CASSPRDSGYPEQYF; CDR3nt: TGTGCCAGCAGTCCCCGCGACAGTGGGTACCCCGAGCAGTACTTC
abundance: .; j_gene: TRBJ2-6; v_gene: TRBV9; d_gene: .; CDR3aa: CASSVTLSGANVLTF; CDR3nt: TGTGCCAGCAGCGTTACCCTCTCTGGGGCCAACGTCCTGACTTTC
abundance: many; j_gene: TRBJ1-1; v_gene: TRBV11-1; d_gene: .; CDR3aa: CASSLVVGGALTEAFF; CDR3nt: TGTGCCAGCAGCTTAGTAGTGGGGGGGGCGCTCACTGAAGCTTTCTTT
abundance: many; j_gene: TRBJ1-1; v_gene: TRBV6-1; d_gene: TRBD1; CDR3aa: CASSRNRGTEAFF; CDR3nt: TGTGCCAGCAGTCGCAACAGGGGCACTGAAGCTTTCTTT
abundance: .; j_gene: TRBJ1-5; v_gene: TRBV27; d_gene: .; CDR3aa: CASSPTSEGGQPQHF; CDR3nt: TGTGCCAGCAGCCCTACAAGTGAAGGAGGTCAGCCCCAGCATTTT
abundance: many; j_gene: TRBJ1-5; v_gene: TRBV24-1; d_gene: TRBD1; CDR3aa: CATRMTGPGGQPQHF; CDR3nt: TGTGCCACCAGGATGACAGGGCCGGGAGGTCAGCCCCAGCATTTT
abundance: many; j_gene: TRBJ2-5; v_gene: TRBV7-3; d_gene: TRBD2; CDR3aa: CASSLKGLAGVGETQYF; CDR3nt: TGTGCCAGCAGCTTAAAGGGCCTAGCGGGAGTTGGAGAGACCCAGTACTTC
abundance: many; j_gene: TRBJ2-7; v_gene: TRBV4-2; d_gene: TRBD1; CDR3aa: CASSHDRVNYEQYF; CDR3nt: TGTGCCAGCAGCCATGACAGGGTGAACTACGAGCAGTACTTC
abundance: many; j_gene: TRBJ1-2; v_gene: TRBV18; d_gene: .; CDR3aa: CASSPAGGYGYGYTF; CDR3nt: TGTGCCAGCTCACCTGCCGGTGGTTATGGGTATGGCTACACCTTC
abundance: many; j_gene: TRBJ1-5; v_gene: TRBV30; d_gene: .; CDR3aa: CAWKQGGGPQHF; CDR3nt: TGTGCCTGGAAACAGGGTGGAGGCCCCCAGCATTTT
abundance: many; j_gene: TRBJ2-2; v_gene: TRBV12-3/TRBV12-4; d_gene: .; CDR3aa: CASSLTGELCF; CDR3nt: TGTGCCAGCAGTCTCACCGGGGAGCTGTGTTTT
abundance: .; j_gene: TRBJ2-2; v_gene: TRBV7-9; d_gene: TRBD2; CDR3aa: CASSPNSGSGELFF; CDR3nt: TGTGCCAGCAGCCCGAATAGCGGGAGCGGGGAGCTGTTTTTT
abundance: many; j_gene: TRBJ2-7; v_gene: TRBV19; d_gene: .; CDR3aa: CATRRVGSDSYEQYF; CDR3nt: TGTGCCACACGCCGAGTCGGGAGTGATTCCTACGAGCAGTACTTC
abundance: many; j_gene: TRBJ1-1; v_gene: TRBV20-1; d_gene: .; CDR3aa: CSARDLRQLENTEAFF; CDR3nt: TGCAGTGCTAGAGATTTACGGCAGTTGGAGAACACTGAAGCTTTCTTT
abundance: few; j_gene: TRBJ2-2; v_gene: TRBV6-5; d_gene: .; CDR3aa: CASSYLGSNTGELFF; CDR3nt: TGTGCCAGCAGTTACCTGGGGTCCAACACCGGGGAGCTGTTTTTT
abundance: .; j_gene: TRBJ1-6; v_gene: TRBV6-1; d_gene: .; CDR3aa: CASSESPKRNLHF; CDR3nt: TGTGCCAGCAGTGAAAGCCCTAAAAGAAACCTCCACTTT
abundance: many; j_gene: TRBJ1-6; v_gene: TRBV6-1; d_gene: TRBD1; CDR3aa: CASSVTGTGNSPLHF; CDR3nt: TGTGCCAGCAGTGTTACCGGGACAGGGAATTCACCCCTCCACTTT
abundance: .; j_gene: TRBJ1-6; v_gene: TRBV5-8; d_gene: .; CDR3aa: CASSHLLRPANSPLHF; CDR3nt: TGTGCCAGCAGCCACCTCCTACGGCCTGCAAATTCACCCCTCCACTTT
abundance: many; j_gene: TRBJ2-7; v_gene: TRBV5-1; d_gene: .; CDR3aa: CASSPTAGPPYEQYF; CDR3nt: TGCGCCAGCAGCCCGACCGCTGGGCCACCCTACGAGCAGTACTTC
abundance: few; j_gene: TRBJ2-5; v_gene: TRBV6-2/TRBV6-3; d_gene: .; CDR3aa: CASSYGRHRLETQYF; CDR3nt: TGTGCCAGCAGTTACGGACGGCACCGCTTAGAGACCCAGTACTTC
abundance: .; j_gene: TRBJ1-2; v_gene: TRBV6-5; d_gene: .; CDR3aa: CASSYSAGDYGYTF; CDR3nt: TGTGCCAGCAGTTACTCAGCAGGGGACTATGGCTACACCTTC
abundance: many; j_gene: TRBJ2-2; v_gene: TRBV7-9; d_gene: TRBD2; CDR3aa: CASSLPGGHTGELFF; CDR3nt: TGTGCCAGCAGCTTACCGGGAGGGCATACCGGGGAGCTGTTTTTT
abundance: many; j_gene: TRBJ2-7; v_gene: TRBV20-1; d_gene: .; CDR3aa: CSARSPGLAYEQYF; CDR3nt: TGCAGTGCTAGATCGCCCGGGCTCGCCTACGAGCAGTACTTC
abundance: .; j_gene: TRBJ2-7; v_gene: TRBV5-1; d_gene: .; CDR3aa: CASNYLGAQGEQYF; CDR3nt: TGCGCCAGCAATTACCTTGGGGCCCAGGGGGAGCAGTACTTC
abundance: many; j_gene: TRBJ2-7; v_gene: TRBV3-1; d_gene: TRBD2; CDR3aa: CASSRSGLGDEQYF; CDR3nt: TGTGCCAGCAGCCGGTCGGGACTAGGAGACGAGCAGTACTTC
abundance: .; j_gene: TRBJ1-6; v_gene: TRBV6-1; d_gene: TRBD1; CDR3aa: CASSEKYRGSSPLHF; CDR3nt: TGTGCCAGCAGTGAAAAATACAGGGGAAGTTCACCCCTCCACTTT
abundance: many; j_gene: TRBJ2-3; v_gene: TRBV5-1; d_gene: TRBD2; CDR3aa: CASSSASGGSTDTQYF; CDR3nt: TGCGCCAGCAGCTCTGCTAGCGGGGGGAGCACAGATACGCAGTATTTT
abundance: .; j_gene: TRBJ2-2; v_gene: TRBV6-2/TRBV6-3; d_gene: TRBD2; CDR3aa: CASSSQPPSGTNTGELFF; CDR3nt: TGTGCCAGCAGTTCGCAACCCCCTAGCGGTACCAACACCGGGGAGCTGTTTTTT
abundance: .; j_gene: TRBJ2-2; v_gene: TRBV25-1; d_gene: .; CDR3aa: CASSDASLGTGELFF; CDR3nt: TGTGCCAGCAGTGATGCCAGTCTGGGCACCGGGGAGCTGTTTTTT
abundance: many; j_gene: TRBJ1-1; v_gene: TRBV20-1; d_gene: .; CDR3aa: CSARDTGDTEAFF; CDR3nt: TGCAGTGCTAGAGATACGGGGGACACTGAAGCTTTCTTT
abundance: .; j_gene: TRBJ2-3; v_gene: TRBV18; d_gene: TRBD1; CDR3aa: CASSRDRFDTQYF; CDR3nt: TGTGCCAGCTCACGGGACAGGTTCGATACGCAGTATTTT
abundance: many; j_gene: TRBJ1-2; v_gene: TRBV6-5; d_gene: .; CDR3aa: CASSYSGGVVYGYTF; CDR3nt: TGTGCCAGCAGTTACTCGGGGGGGGTAGTCTATGGCTACACCTTC
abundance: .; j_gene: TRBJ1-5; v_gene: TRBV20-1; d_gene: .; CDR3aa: CSATLPKARTQHF; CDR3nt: TGCAGTGCTACCCTTCCCAAGGCTCGAACCCAGCATTTT
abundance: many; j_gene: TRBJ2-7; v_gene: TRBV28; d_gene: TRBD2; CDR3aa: CASSLGTIWEQYF; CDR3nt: TGTGCCAGCAGTTTGGGGACTATTTGGGAGCAGTACTTC
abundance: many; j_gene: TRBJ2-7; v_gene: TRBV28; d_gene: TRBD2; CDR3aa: CASSLYAGGPESCEQYF; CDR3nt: TGTGCCAGCAGTTTATACGCGGGAGGGCCGGAAAGTTGCGAGCAGTACTTC
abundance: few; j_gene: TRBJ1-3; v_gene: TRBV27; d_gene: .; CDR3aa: CASSSNSGNTIYF; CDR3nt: TGTGCCAGCAGTTCGAACTCTGGAAACACCATATATTTT
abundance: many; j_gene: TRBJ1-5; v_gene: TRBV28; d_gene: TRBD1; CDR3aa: CASSIQGFRSNQPQHF; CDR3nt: TGTGCCAGCAGTATACAGGGGTTCAGGAGCAATCAGCCCCAGCATTTT
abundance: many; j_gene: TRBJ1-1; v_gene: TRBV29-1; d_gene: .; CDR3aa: CSVEGDLNTEAFF; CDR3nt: TGCAGCGTCGAGGGCGACTTGAACACTGAAGCTTTCTTT
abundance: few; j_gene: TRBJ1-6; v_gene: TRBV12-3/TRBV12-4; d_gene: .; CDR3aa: CASGSTGYNSPLHF; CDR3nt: TGTGCCAGCGGTTCCACAGGTTATAATTCACCCCTCCACTTT